This T cell receptor beta chain was documented in a study of OX40 agonist ivuxolimab in advanced cancers. Some background on the complete study: Ivuxolimab was an agonistic, fully human IgG2 monoclonal antibody directed against OX40 (CD134), a costimulatory receptor. Intravenous ivuxolimab was administered to patients every 2 weeks at six dose levels: 0.01, 0.1, 0.3, 1.5, 3 and 10 mg/kg. Of the 50 to 55 dose-escalation patients, hepatocellular carcinoma was present in about 20, melanoma in approximately 15, renal cell carcinoma in 9 and head and neck cancer in 9. A male proportion of around 80% and a mean age of roughly 55 years, ranging from about 20 to 79, were recorded for the dose-escalation cohort. Patients were allowed to have had prior anti-PD-1, anti-PD-L1 or anti-CTLA-4 therapy, and 40% to 45% of the dose-escalation patients had been treated with checkpoint inhibitors. Partial responses occurred in three dose-escalation patients: two with cutaneous melanoma and one with hepatocellular carcinoma. The point of sequencing TCRbeta in the periphery was to test whether ivuxolimab changed TCR sequence diversity and drove clonal T-cell expansion. The paper reports the monotherapy dose-escalation portion (N of about 50 patients) of the phase I ivuxolimab trial.

Notes on this clone: What this receptor recognizes is not known. Base qualities are not provided; no much larger clone lies one nucleotide away.

Overall study results and their limits: Low levels of normalized T-cell clonal expansion were also shown by some nonresponding patients. At doses of 0.1 to 3.0 mg/kg, clonal expansion of both CD4+ and CD8+ T cells in blood was seen between baseline and week 6. Which antigens the clonally expanded peripheral T cells were specific for was not determined. In partial responders in the 0.1-3.0 mg/kg groups, normalized peripheral clonal expansion was found to be among the lowest, especially among CD8+ T cells. On average, CD8+ T cells showed more expanded clones than CD4+ T cells after ivuxolimab.

There are 15 amino acids in the CDR3, from cysteine to phenylalanine inclusive. CDR3 DNA only is kept here, 45 bases in frame from base 1. V lost 1 base and J lost 0 bases; the stretch between them is 10 bases long. Sequences SQVTM (CDR1) and ANQGSEA (CDR2) are obtained from the germline V gene. Patients with a history of autoimmune disease or receiving systemic immunosuppression were excluded from the trial. Peripheral blood for TCR sequencing was drawn from every dose cohort at baseline, at cycle 4 day 1 and at cycle 7 day 1. Samples were obtained from an open-label, multicenter, first-in-human phase I dose-escalation trial of ivuxolimab. The trial enrolled adults with locally advanced or metastatic head and neck squamous cell, hepatocellular, melanoma or renal cell carcinoma. CD4+ and CD8+ T cells were sorted separately from peripheral blood before TCR sequencing. To sequence the TCRbeta CDR3 region, genomic DNA was isolated from the sorted cells. The immunoSEQ Assay was used to sequence the TCRbeta CDR3 regions. This immuneACCESS table, as held by TCRdb, lists in-frame sequences with V and J called but not all clones. Of the missing ones, under half trace to an unresolved V gene in checked studies; the others have no known cause. A total of some 64,000 clones appear in this sample, approximately 84% of them only once. 9.8% of the sample lies in the top ten.

Sample: CD4+ or CD8+ T cells sorted from blood, taken in a trial of the OX40 agonist ivuxolimab. The clonotype originates from an adult with an advanced solid tumor such as melanoma, head and neck, liver or kidney cancer. The sequence links TRBV29-1 to TRBJ2-1; the best D guess is TRBD1, with 6 bases matching. In nucleotides, the sequence is TGCAGCGTTGAAGGGACAGCCAGCTCCTACAATGAGCAGTTCTTC. This gives the protein CSVEGTASSYNEQFF.